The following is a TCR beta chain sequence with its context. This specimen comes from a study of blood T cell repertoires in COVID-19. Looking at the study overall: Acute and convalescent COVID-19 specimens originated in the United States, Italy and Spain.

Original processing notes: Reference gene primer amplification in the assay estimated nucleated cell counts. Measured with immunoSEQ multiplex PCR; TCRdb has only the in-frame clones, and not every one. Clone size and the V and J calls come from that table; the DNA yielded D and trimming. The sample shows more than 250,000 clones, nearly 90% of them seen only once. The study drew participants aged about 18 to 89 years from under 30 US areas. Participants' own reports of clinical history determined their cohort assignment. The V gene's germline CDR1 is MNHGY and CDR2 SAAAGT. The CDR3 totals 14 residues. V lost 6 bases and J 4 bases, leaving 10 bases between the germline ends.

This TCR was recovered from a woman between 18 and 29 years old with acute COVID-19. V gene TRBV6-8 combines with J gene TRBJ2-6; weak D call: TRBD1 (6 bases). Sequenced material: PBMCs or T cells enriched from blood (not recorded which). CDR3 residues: CASRHGQGANVLTF. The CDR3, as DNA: TGTGCCAGCAGACATGGACAGGGGGCCAACGTCCTGACTTTC.